Below are 22 T cell receptor beta chains sequenced from a single sample in a study of beta chain features in type 1 diabetes. Findings of the study overall: TCRB CDR3s from Type 1 diabetes patients were moderately but significantly shorter in all four CD4+ subsets.

No antigen is known for these receptors. TCRB transcripts that were expressed got sequenced, as all of the isolated RNA had been reverse transcribed. Clones were read by immunoSEQ multiplex PCR, and TCRdb kept only the in-frame ones, dropping some. This sample has over 300,000 clones; approximately 10% occur once, and the top ten carry roughly 1%. Sequences were obtained from central memory CD4+ T cells from blood. These TCRs come from a man aged 25 to 40 with type 1 diabetes.

This clone has a handful of counts. The CDR3 sequence: CASSYRGVSYNEQFF. The CDR3 DNA is TGTGCCAGCAGTTACAGGGGTGTGAGCTACAATGAGCAGTTCTTC. The rearrangement joins TRBV6-5 to TRBJ2-1; a possible D gene is TRBD1 (5 bases). The CDR3 totals 15 residues. Germline CDR1 and CDR2: MNHEY and SVGAGI. The V end was cut by 2 bases, the J end by 3 bases, with 11 bases between.

This clone was counted many times. Since a far larger clone is one base different, this is likely a read error. Other DNA sequences within the sample encode an identical CDR3. This chain uses TRBV7-2 with TRBJ2-3; D is ambiguous. V was pared by 5 bases and J by 2 bases, with 5 bases between. Germline-derived CDR1 and CDR2 are SGHTA and FQGNSA. CDR3 length equals 12 residues. The CDR3 coding sequence is TGTGCCAGCAGCCCATACACAGATACGCAGTATTTT. It translates to CASSPYTDTQYF.

The rearrangement uses TRBV23-1 and TRBJ1-2, with TRBD1 as a possible D gene (5 bases). TRBV23-1 is designated an ORF whose function remains uncertain. Trimming took 2 bases from V and 8 from J, leaving 15 bases between them. The CDR3 consists of 14 residues. CDR3 sequence: CASSQPGTARGYTF. For the CDR3, the DNA is TGCGCCAGCAGTCAACCGGGGACCGCTCGAGGCTACACCTTC.

J is TRBJ1-4 and V is TRBV28; D is unclear. The germline V and J ends were trimmed by 2 bases and 8 bases, with 12 bases remaining between them. Germline CDR1 and CDR2: MDHEN and SYDVKM. The CDR3 loop spans 14 amino acids. CDR3 DNA: TGTGCCAGCAGTTTACCGTTCCTAGGGGAAAAACTGTTTTTT. It translates to CASSLPFLGEKLFF.

This clone occurred a few times. The chain uses TRBV4-2 and TRBJ2-3; 12 positions agree with TRBD2. V shed 0 bases and J 3 bases; nucleotides not matched to a gene: 1. The CDR3 is made up of 16 amino acids. Per germline, CDR1 LGHNA and CDR2 YNFKEQ. CDR3 sequence reads: CASSQETSGGTDTQYF. CDR3 nucleotides: TGTGCCAGCAGCCAAGAGACTAGCGGGGGAACAGATACGCAGTATTTT.

This clone was counted at least ten times. The chain carries TRBV28 and TRBJ2-7; 8 bases are shared with TRBD1. The CDR3 runs to 15 residues. V trimming: 4 bases; J trimming: 1 base; junction bases outside the gene matches: 6. Germline V gene lookup returns CDR1 MDHEN and CDR2 SYDVKM. This chain's CDR3 is CASSSYTGGSYEQYF. Here the CDR3 DNA reads TGTGCCAGCAGTTCTTATACAGGGGGTTCCTACGAGCAGTACTTC.

This sequence joins TRBV11-2 and TRBJ2-5, with unresolved D. Germline V CDR1 and CDR2: SGHAT, FQNNGV. The CDR3 spans 12 residues. V was clipped by 0 bases and J by 7 bases, with 6 bases between them. The CDR3 region is CASSLDSRTQYF. The CDR3 region has the DNA TGTGCCAGCAGCTTAGATAGCAGGACCCAGTACTTC. Drawing the rest from reference TRBV11-2 and TRBJ2-5, the complete variable domain is EAGVAQSPRYKIIEKRQSVAFWCNPISGHATLYWYQQILGQGPKLLIQFQNNGVVDDSQLPKDRFSAERLKGVDSTLKIQPAKLEDSAVYLCASSLDSRTQYFGPGTRLLVL.

The chain carries TRBV28 and TRBJ2-1; 9 bases are shared with TRBD2. Germline trimming cut 6 bases from V and 4 bases from J; bases unmatched to any gene: 10. The germline V gene has CDR1 MDHEN and CDR2 SYDVKM. The CDR3 spans 16 residues. CDR3 residues: CASSPGVAGDYNEQFF. The CDR3 DNA sequence: TGTGCCAGCAGCCCAGGGGTAGCGGGGGATTACAATGAGCAGTTCTTC.

This clone was seen a few times. V and J are TRBV7-2 and TRBJ2-5, with 10 bases that match TRBD2. The CDR3 runs to 17 residues. CDR1 and CDR2 from the germline V gene are SGHTA and FQGNSA. V shed 5 bases, J shed 5 bases, and the junction held 14 bases outside the gene matches. CDR3 in amino acids: CASSPTGKRGGRETQYF. CDR3 DNA sequence: TGTGCCAGCAGCCCTACGGGGAAGCGGGGGGGCAGGGAGACCCAGTACTTC.

J is TRBJ2-7 and V is TRBV5-1, with D possibly TRBD1 on 6 matching bases. CDR3 size: 14 residues. Between the trimmed V and J ends, which lost 4 bases and 5 bases, there was a span of 16 bases. The germline V gene has CDR1 SGHRS and CDR2 YFSETQ. CDR3 DNA sequence: TGCGCCAGCAGCAACATAACAGGGTCCCACGAGCAGTACTTC. Amino acids: CASSNITGSHEQYF.

The V gene is TRBV29-1, the J gene TRBJ1-4, with D perhaps matching TRBD1 (5 bases). Germline V gives CDR1 SQVTM, CDR2 ANQGSEA. CDR3 size: 14 residues. Trimming cost V 4 bases and J 3 bases, with 12 bases left between them. Here the CDR3 DNA reads TGCAGCGTTGCTATGCGGGGACCTAATGAAAAACTGTTTTTT. Encoded protein: CSVAMRGPNEKLFF.

The table lists this clone with a few counts. The chain couples TRBV2 to TRBJ2-3; TRBD1 might be the D (6 bases). V was shortened by 6 bases and J by 2 bases, with 9 bases between the two germline ends. This CDR3 has 13 residues. Per germline, CDR1 SNHLY and CDR2 FYNNEI. For the CDR3, the DNA is TGTGCCAGCAGGCGACAGGTCACAGATACGCAGTATTTT. Amino acid sequence: CASRRQVTDTQYF.

This clone was detected many times. V is TRBV7-9 and J is TRBJ2-1; D uncertain. Germline CDR1 is SEHNR and CDR2 is FQNEAQ (reference sequence). The length of the CDR3 is 10 residues. The V end lost 5 bases, the J end lost 11 bases, and 7 bases lay between the germline ends. The DNA for the CDR3 is TGTGCCAGCAGCCGGAGTAAGCAGTTCTTC. Amino acids: CASSRSKQFF.

This clone was picked up a small number of times. This chain connects TRBV10-2 to TRBJ2-3, with TRBD2 matching 8 bases. The length of the CDR3 is 14 residues. The ends lost 4 bases at V and 4 bases at J; junction bases unmatched: 4. Germline-derived CDR1 and CDR2 are WSHSY and SAAADI. The CDR3 spells CASSGRGGPDTQYF. For the CDR3, the DNA is TGCGCCAGCAGTGGCCGGGGGGGCCCAGATACGCAGTATTTT.

This clone appeared a few times. The chain employs TRBV7-9 and TRBJ2-1; D is unclear. This CDR3 has 12 amino acids. CDR1 is SEHNR, CDR2 FQNEAQ, per germline (reference sequence). Trimming took off 5 bases at V and 10 bases at J, with 12 bases between the two ends. The CDR3 DNA reads TGTGCCAGCAGCCCGTCTACGAAGGAGCAGTTCTTC. Amino acids: CASSPSTKEQFF.

This clone has more than one count but fewer than ten. The gene calls are TRBV6-1 and TRBJ1-1; D call uncertain. In germline, CDR1 is MNHNS, CDR2 SASEGT. The CDR3 totals 13 residues. V lost 7 bases, J lost 0 bases, and 9 bases lay in between. The CDR3 sequence: CASTNWVNTEAFF. CDR3 DNA: TGTGCCAGCACCAACTGGGTGAACACTGAAGCTTTCTTT.

The chain has TRBV6-5 and TRBJ1-1; D gene uncertain. The CDR3 has 15 amino acids. The germline gives CDR1 MNHEY, CDR2 SVGAGI. Trimming took off 0 bases at V and 0 bases at J, with 8 bases between the two ends. The chain's CDR3 is CASSYSRPMNTEAFF. CDR3 DNA sequence: TGTGCCAGCAGTTACTCTAGACCCATGAACACTGAAGCTTTCTTT.

This chain connects TRBV4-3 to TRBJ1-1; D uncertain. Germline V gene data show CDR1 as LGHNA and CDR2 as YSLEER. The CDR3 contains 14 residues. Trimming removed 2 bases from V and 2 bases from J, with 9 bases in between. CDR3 in amino acids: CASSQQVTNTEAFF. CDR3 sequence (DNA): TGCGCCAGCAGCCAACAGGTTACCAACACTGAAGCTTTCTTT.

V and J are TRBV19 and TRBJ1-5, with unresolved D. Germline CDR1 and CDR2: LNHDA and SQIVND (reference sequence). The CDR3 loop spans 13 amino acids. The V gene lost 4 bases and the J gene lost 0 bases, with 4 bases spanning the gap. The CDR3 coding sequence is TGTGCCAGTAGTAAATATAGCAATCAGCCCCAGCATTTT. Amino acids: CASSKYSNQPQHF.

About this clone itself: One junction end does not reproduce the germline sequence, and a read error may be involved. Within the sample, other DNA sequences also encode this same CDR3. The rearrangement uses TRBV5-1 and TRBJ2-5, with D possibly being TRBD1 (6 bases). Germline V gene data show CDR1 as SGHRS and CDR2 as YFSETQ. This CDR3 is built from 14 residues. The CDR3 sequence: CASSGGPVQETQYF. The CDR3, as DNA: TGCGCCAGCAGCGGGGGCCCGGTCCAAGAGACCCAATACTTC.

The chain is built from TRBV7-2 and TRBJ1-3; unclear D gene. With 1 base removed from V and 2 bases from J, the gap between germline ends came to 6 bases. The CDR3 has 14 amino acids. Per germline, CDR1 SGHTA and CDR2 FQGNSA. The CDR3 region has the DNA TGTGCCAGCAGCTTAGAGACTGCTGGAAACACCATATATTTT. Translating it yields CASSLETAGNTIYF. Looking up the rest from reference TRBV7-2 and TRBJ1-3 gives the full variable domain: GAGVSQSPSNKVTEKGKDVELRCDPISGHTALYWYRQSLGQGLEFLIYFQGNSAPDKSGLPSDRFSAERTGGSVSTLTIQRTQQEDSAVYLCASSLETAGNTIYFGEGSWLTVV.

As concerns this clone: The identical CDR3 is also encoded by other nucleotide sequences in the sample. This chain connects TRBV9 to TRBJ2-2; 7 bases line up with TRBD2. V trimming: 4 bases; J trimming: 6 bases; junction bases outside the gene matches: 9. This CDR3 contains 15 residues. Germline values: CDR1 SGDLS, CDR2 YYNGEE. CDR3 in DNA: TGTGCCAGCAGCAAATCGGGGGGAGGGCCCGGGGAGCTGTTTTTT. Its translation: CASSKSGGGPGELFF.